This T cell receptor (beta chain) was documented in a study of blood T cell repertoires in COVID-19. The wider study: COVID-19 samples collected from the United States, Italy and Spain covered acute and convalescent phases. PBMCs, B-cell-depleted T cells, or T cells were the source of the cDNA or gDNA that made up the material.

V was clipped by 1 base and J by 4 bases; unmatched bases: 5. The CDR3 has 15 residues. The germline CDR1 and CDR2 sequences are MNHNS and SASEGT. As originally analysed: The authors estimated nucleated cell counts from reference gene primer amplification. Only in-frame clones appear in the TCRdb table, and some are missing; sequencing was by immunoSEQ multiplex PCR. Clone size and the V and J calls come from that table; the DNA yielded D and trimming. The table has 90,000 to 150,000 clones, roughly nine tenths seen once. This clone has only one observation. This clonotype originated in a man aged 65 to 79 with active or convalescent COVID-19. The chain joins TRBV6-1 to TRBJ2-7, with 9 bases matching TRBD2. Sequenced material: peripheral blood. The CDR3 nucleotides are TGTGCCAGCAGTGAAGAGGTAGCGGGAGCGTACGAGCAGTACTTC. It codes for CASSEEVAGAYEQYF.